This record covers a single TCR beta chain. Library preparation (for TCRbeta) was performed with unique molecular identifiers. TCRdb recomputed calls from the PCR reads with MiXCR, one row per CDR3 protein. Here the sample spans 300,000 or so distinct CDR3 sequences, around 25% being singletons. The data were obtained in a study of T-cell reconstitution after alpha-beta-depleted transplantation in children. V was trimmed by 11 bases and J by 1 base, leaving 15 bases between them. This CDR3 contains 13 residues. CDR1 is MNHNS and CDR2 is SASEGT in the germline V gene. This material consisted of PBMCs, mostly from graft donor cells, taken 180 days after TCRalphabeta/CD19-depleted stem cell transplant. The chain combines TRBV6-1 with TRBJ2-7; possible D gene TRBD2, 6 bases. This TCR was sampled from a male patient younger than 18 who had a stem cell transplant for acute lymphoblastic leukemia, so the T cells may come from the graft donor. The DNA for the CDR3 is TGTGCCTCAAAAGAGGGAGGATCCTACGAGCAGTACTTC. This sequence encodes CASKEGGSYEQYF.